This T cell receptor (beta chain) was recovered during a study of cytomegalovirus exposure and HLA in healthy donors. A note on this clone: Its target is not known.

Vbeta (60) and Jbeta (13) primers were used in the PCR. Original analysis: As a later analysis found, there were 70 million to 90 million unique TCR beta chains, of which roughly 11 million were shared. The repertoire was sequenced with immunoSEQ multiplex PCR; TCRdb's copy has only in-frame clones and lacks some. D and trimming were read from the DNA, whereas the V and J calls and clone size are those reported in that table. The table has around 110,000 clones, roughly 85% seen once. Germline loops: CDR1 SGHRS, CDR2 YFSETQ. The CDR3 has 13 amino acids. Trimming left V 0 bases short and J 10 bases short, with 13 bases between. Study outcomes and limitations: TCR beta sequences reportedly predicted most subjects' HLA-A and HLA-B alleles accurately. Presence/absence comparisons presumed near-even sequencing depth among donors.

V is TRBV5-1 and J is TRBJ1-1; no definite D call. This TCR was sampled from a man younger than 45 in good health and CMV-seropositive. Material: PBMCs. The CDR3 coding sequence is TGCGCCAGCAGCTTGGGAGGAACGACGGGAGCTTTCTTT. Its translation is CASSLGGTTGAFF. The variable domain in full, completed from reference TRBV5-1 and TRBJ1-1, reads KAGVTQTPRYLIKTRGQQVTLSCSPISGHRSVSWYQQTPGQGLQFLFEYFSETQRNKGNFPGRFSGRQFSNSRSEMNVSTLELGDSALYLCASSLGGTTGAFFGQGTRLTVV.